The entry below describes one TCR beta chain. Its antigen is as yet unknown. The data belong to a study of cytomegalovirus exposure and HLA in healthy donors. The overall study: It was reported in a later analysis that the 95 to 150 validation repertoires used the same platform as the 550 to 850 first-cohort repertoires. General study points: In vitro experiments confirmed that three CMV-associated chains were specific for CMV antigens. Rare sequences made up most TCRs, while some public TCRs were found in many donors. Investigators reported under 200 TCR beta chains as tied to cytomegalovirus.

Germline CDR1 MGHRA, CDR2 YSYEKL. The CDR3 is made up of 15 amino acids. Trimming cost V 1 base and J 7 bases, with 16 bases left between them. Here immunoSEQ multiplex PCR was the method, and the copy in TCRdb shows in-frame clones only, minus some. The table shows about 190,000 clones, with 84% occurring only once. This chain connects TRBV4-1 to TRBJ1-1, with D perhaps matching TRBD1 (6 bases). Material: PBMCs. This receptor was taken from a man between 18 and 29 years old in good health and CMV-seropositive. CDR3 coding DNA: TGCGCCAGCAGCCAAGCGACAGGACAAAACCGTGAAGCTTTCTTT. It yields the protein CASSQATGQNREAFF.